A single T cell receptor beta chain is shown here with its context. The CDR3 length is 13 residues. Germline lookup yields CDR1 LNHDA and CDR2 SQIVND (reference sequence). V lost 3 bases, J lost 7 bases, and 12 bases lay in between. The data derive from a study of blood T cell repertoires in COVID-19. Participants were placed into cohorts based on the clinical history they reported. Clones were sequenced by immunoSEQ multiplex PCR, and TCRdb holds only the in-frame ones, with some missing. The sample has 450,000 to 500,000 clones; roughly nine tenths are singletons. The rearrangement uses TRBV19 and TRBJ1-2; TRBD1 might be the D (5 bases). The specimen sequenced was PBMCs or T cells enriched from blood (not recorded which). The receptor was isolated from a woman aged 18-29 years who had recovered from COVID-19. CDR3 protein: CASSIWGLGGYTF. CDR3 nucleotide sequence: TGTGCCAGTAGTATCTGGGGCCTCGGTGGCTACACCTTC.